A selection of T cell receptor beta chains follows, all from one sample in a study of blood T cell repertoires in COVID-19. TCRdb keeps only in-frame clones here, not all; method: immunoSEQ multiplex PCR. The table shows over 200,000 clones, with roughly 88% occurring only once. The specimen was PBMCs or T cells enriched from blood (not recorded which). These receptor sequences come from a woman aged 25 to 45 who had been exposed to COVID-19. Each CDR3 is given with its conserved first and last residue. The order of the fields is V gene, J gene, clone size, D gene, CDR3 DNA, CDR3 protein. A D gene is named only where the DNA matches it firmly. Not every row has a clone size; where given, it reads once, few, many or a size class.

V gene: TRBV5-4
J gene: TRBJ2-1
clone size: -
D gene: -
CDR3 DNA: TGTGCCAGCAGCTTTGGGGTAGCGGCACCCCCCCATGAGCAGTTCTTC
CDR3 protein: CASSFGVAAPPHEQFF

V gene: TRBV2
J gene: TRBJ2-7
clone size: -
D gene: -
CDR3 DNA: TGTGCCAGCAGTGAAAGGGGTAGGGTCTCCTACGAGCAGTACTTC
CDR3 protein: CASSERGRVSYEQYF

V gene: TRBV19
J gene: TRBJ1-5
clone size: -
D gene: -
CDR3 DNA: TGTGCCAGTAGTATAGATCGGTCACCAGGGCAGCCCCAGCATTTT
CDR3 protein: CASSIDRSPGQPQHF

V gene: TRBV5-4
J gene: TRBJ2-2
clone size: -
D gene: TRBD2
CDR3 DNA: TGTGCCAGCAGCCCCGGACTAGCGGGGACGAACACCGGGGAGCTGTTTTTT
CDR3 protein: CASSPGLAGTNTGELFF

V gene: TRBV19
J gene: TRBJ1-6
clone size: -
D gene: -
CDR3 DNA: TGTGCCAGTAGTCCCATGCCGGGGAGCTCCTATAATTCACCCCTCCACTTT
CDR3 protein: CASSPMPGSSYNSPLHF

V gene: TRBV9
J gene: TRBJ2-3
clone size: -
D gene: TRBD2
CDR3 DNA: TGTGCCAGCAGCTCTGAGGGGAGGGCAGATACGCAGTATTTT
CDR3 protein: CASSSEGRADTQYF

V gene: TRBV3-1/TRBV3-2
J gene: TRBJ2-7
clone size: -
D gene: TRBD1
CDR3 DNA: TGTGCCAGCAGCCGGACAGGGACATCGGCAGAGCAGTACTTC
CDR3 protein: CASSRTGTSAEQYF

V gene: TRBV5-1
J gene: TRBJ1-1
clone size: once
D gene: -
CDR3 DNA: TGCGCCAGCAGCTCCCAGGGGAGGGGTACTGAAGCTTTCTTT
CDR3 protein: CASSSQGRGTEAFF

V gene: TRBV19
J gene: TRBJ2-7
clone size: -
D gene: -
CDR3 DNA: TGTGCCAGTAGTATAGATGCGGATATAGGGGCCTACGAGCAGTACTTC
CDR3 protein: CASSIDADIGAYEQYF

V gene: TRBV9
J gene: TRBJ2-1
clone size: -
D gene: TRBD2
CDR3 DNA: TGTGCCAGCAGCCCTAGTGTGCTAGCGGGATTTAGTGAGCAGTTCTTC
CDR3 protein: CASSPSVLAGFSEQFF

V gene: TRBV3-1/TRBV3-2
J gene: TRBJ1-1
clone size: -
D gene: -
CDR3 DNA: TGTGCCAGCAGCCAGGGACTACCGAACACTGAAGCTTTCTTT
CDR3 protein: CASSQGLPNTEAFF

V gene: TRBV19
J gene: TRBJ1-4
clone size: -
D gene: TRBD1
CDR3 DNA: TGTGCCACCCAAGCCGGACAGGCGACAACTAATGAAAAACTGTTTTTT
CDR3 protein: CATQAGQATTNEKLFF

V gene: TRBV24-1
J gene: TRBJ2-1
clone size: -
D gene: TRBD2
CDR3 DNA: TGTGCCACCAGTGATGCACTAGCGGGAGGGTACTACAATGAGCAGTTCTTC
CDR3 protein: CATSDALAGGYYNEQFF

V gene: TRBV7-9
J gene: TRBJ1-1
clone size: -
D gene: -
CDR3 DNA: TGTGCCAGCAGCCGACCCCCTAGAGCTTTCTTT
CDR3 protein: CASSRPPRAFF

V gene: TRBV30
J gene: TRBJ1-5
clone size: -
D gene: -
CDR3 DNA: TGTGCCTGGAGTTCCAGACGGGGGAGTCAGCCCCAGCATTTT
CDR3 protein: CAWSSRRGSQPQHF

V gene: TRBV10-3
J gene: TRBJ2-3
clone size: -
D gene: TRBD2
CDR3 DNA: TGTGCCATCAGTGTGCGGCTAGCGGGAGATACGCAGTATTTT
CDR3 protein: CAISVRLAGDTQYF

V gene: TRBV7-3
J gene: TRBJ2-7
clone size: -
D gene: TRBD1
CDR3 DNA: TGTGCCAGCAGCTTGGGACAGGGGGCCTACGAGCAGTACTTC
CDR3 protein: CASSLGQGAYEQYF

V gene: TRBV6-2/TRBV6-3
J gene: TRBJ1-5
clone size: -
D gene: -
CDR3 DNA: TGTGCCAGCAGTACTACGGTATATAGCAATCAGCCCCAGCATTTT
CDR3 protein: CASSTTVYSNQPQHF

V gene: TRBV2
J gene: TRBJ2-7
clone size: -
D gene: -
CDR3 DNA: TGTGCCAGCGGGGGACTGCCTCCGGGGGAGCAGTACTTC
CDR3 protein: CASGGLPPGEQYF

V gene: TRBV11-3
J gene: TRBJ2-3
clone size: -
D gene: TRBD2
CDR3 DNA: TGTGCCAGCAGCTCCAGACTAGCGGGAGGTGTGACAGATACGCAGTATTTT
CDR3 protein: CASSSRLAGGVTDTQYF

V gene: TRBV5-4
J gene: TRBJ2-5
clone size: -
D gene: -
CDR3 DNA: TGTGCCAGCCCCGGGACCCAGTACTTC
CDR3 protein: CASPGTQYF

V gene: TRBV7-8
J gene: TRBJ1-2
clone size: once
D gene: -
CDR3 DNA: TGTGCCAGCAGCTTAGGGGTAGGGAGCTATGGCTACACCTTC
CDR3 protein: CASSLGVGSYGYTF

V gene: TRBV2
J gene: TRBJ2-7
clone size: -
D gene: TRBD1
CDR3 DNA: TGTGCCAGCAGTGCAGGGGGCGCCTACGAGCAGTACTTC
CDR3 protein: CASSAGGAYEQYF

V gene: TRBV4-1
J gene: TRBJ2-3
clone size: -
D gene: TRBD1
CDR3 DNA: TGCGCCAGCAGCCAAGAGAGGGACAGGGGGCGCAGGGATACGCAGTATTTT
CDR3 protein: CASSQERDRGRRDTQYF

V gene: TRBV7-9
J gene: TRBJ2-1
clone size: -
D gene: -
CDR3 DNA: TGTGCCAGCAGCTTAGTAGGGGGGGAAAATGAGCAGTTCTTC
CDR3 protein: CASSLVGGENEQFF

V gene: TRBV6-5
J gene: TRBJ1-2
clone size: -
D gene: TRBD1
CDR3 DNA: TGTGCCAGCAGTCGAGGGACAGGGGAGGTCTATGGCTACACCTTC
CDR3 protein: CASSRGTGEVYGYTF

V gene: TRBV28
J gene: TRBJ2-4
clone size: -
D gene: TRBD2
CDR3 DNA: TGTGCCAGCAGGGGGGGAGGGGCAAACATTCAGTACTTC
CDR3 protein: CASRGGGANIQYF

V gene: TRBV2
J gene: TRBJ1-4
clone size: once
D gene: -
CDR3 DNA: TGTGCCAGCAGTGGGGATCGGTCGGGGGCAACTAATGAAAAACTGTTTTTT
CDR3 protein: CASSGDRSGATNEKLFF

V gene: TRBV6-1
J gene: TRBJ1-5
clone size: -
D gene: -
CDR3 DNA: TGTGCCAGCAGTGAAGCGGGGGGTGGAAATCAGCCCCAGCATTTT
CDR3 protein: CASSEAGGGNQPQHF

V gene: TRBV6-5
J gene: TRBJ1-2
clone size: few
D gene: -
CDR3 DNA: TGTGCCAGCAGTTACTCGATCTTCGGGGCAGGGGATGGCTACACCTTC
CDR3 protein: CASSYSIFGAGDGYTF

V gene: TRBV20-1
J gene: TRBJ1-4
clone size: -
D gene: TRBD1
CDR3 DNA: TGCAGTGCACCCGACAGGGGGAAACTGTTTTTT
CDR3 protein: CSAPDRGKLFF

V gene: TRBV5-1
J gene: TRBJ1-2
clone size: -
D gene: TRBD1
CDR3 DNA: TGCGCCAGCAGCTTTACTTCAGGGGGCATGGACTATGGCTACACCTTC
CDR3 protein: CASSFTSGGMDYGYTF

V gene: TRBV6-5
J gene: TRBJ1-4
clone size: -
D gene: -
CDR3 DNA: TGTGCCAGCAGTTACTCCGGGGGAACTAATGAAAAACTGTTTTTT
CDR3 protein: CASSYSGGTNEKLFF

V gene: TRBV30
J gene: TRBJ2-1
clone size: -
D gene: -
CDR3 DNA: TGTGCCTGGAGTGACCAGGGGAATGAGCAGTTCTTC
CDR3 protein: CAWSDQGNEQFF

V gene: TRBV27
J gene: TRBJ2-3
clone size: -
D gene: TRBD2
CDR3 DNA: TGTGCCAGCAGTTTTCGCCAACTAGCGGGGGAGCAGTATTTT
CDR3 protein: CASSFRQLAGEQYF

V gene: TRBV5-1
J gene: TRBJ2-1
clone size: -
D gene: -
CDR3 DNA: TGCGCCAGCAGGGAGGGCCCCTCCTACAATGAGCAGTTCTTC
CDR3 protein: CASREGPSYNEQFF

V gene: TRBV10-3
J gene: TRBJ1-4
clone size: -
D gene: -
CDR3 DNA: TGTGCCATCAGTGAAAGTCTCAGGGGCGGTCCAAGCCTCACAACTAATGAAAAACTGTTTTTT
CDR3 protein: CAISESLRGGPSLTTNEKLFF

V gene: TRBV11-2
J gene: TRBJ2-6
clone size: -
D gene: -
CDR3 DNA: TGTGCCAGCAGCTTAGTGGCAGTCAGCTCTGGGGCCAACGTCCTGACTTTC
CDR3 protein: CASSLVAVSSGANVLTF

V gene: TRBV19
J gene: TRBJ1-3
clone size: -
D gene: -
CDR3 DNA: TGTGCCAGTAGTACGCCCTCGGGTCGCTCTGGAAACACCATATATTTT
CDR3 protein: CASSTPSGRSGNTIYF

V gene: TRBV5-1
J gene: TRBJ2-3
clone size: -
D gene: -
CDR3 DNA: TGCGCCAGCAGCTTGGTTGAAGGGGTAAGGGCAGATACGCAGTATTTT
CDR3 protein: CASSLVEGVRADTQYF

V gene: TRBV28
J gene: TRBJ1-5
clone size: -
D gene: TRBD1
CDR3 DNA: TGTGCCAGCAGTCCCAGGACAGGGATCGGTTTTCAGCCCCAGCATTTT
CDR3 protein: CASSPRTGIGFQPQHF

V gene: TRBV3-1/TRBV3-2
J gene: TRBJ1-3
clone size: -
D gene: -
CDR3 DNA: TGTGCCAGCAGCCATTATCAGGGAGGGACTGGAAACACCATATATTTT
CDR3 protein: CASSHYQGGTGNTIYF

V gene: TRBV28
J gene: TRBJ1-2
clone size: once
D gene: -
CDR3 DNA: TGTGCCAGCAGTTCGACAGCCTATGGCTACACCTTC
CDR3 protein: CASSSTAYGYTF

V gene: TRBV28
J gene: TRBJ1-2
clone size: -
D gene: TRBD1
CDR3 DNA: TGTGCCAGCAGTTTAGGGGGGCAGGGGGACTATGGCTACACCTTC
CDR3 protein: CASSLGGQGDYGYTF

V gene: TRBV29-1
J gene: TRBJ1-2
clone size: -
D gene: TRBD1
CDR3 DNA: TGCACCTCTCGGACAGGGGGCGACGGCTACACCTTC
CDR3 protein: CTSRTGGDGYTF

V gene: TRBV11-2
J gene: TRBJ2-7
clone size: -
D gene: TRBD2
CDR3 DNA: TGTGCCAGCAGCCCTAGCGGGAACTACGAGCAGTACTTC
CDR3 protein: CASSPSGNYEQYF

V gene: TRBV11-2
J gene: TRBJ1-1
clone size: -
D gene: TRBD1
CDR3 DNA: TGTGCCAGCAGCTTACTCCCGACAGGGCGGGATACTGAAGCTTTCTTT
CDR3 protein: CASSLLPTGRDTEAFF

V gene: TRBV3-1/TRBV3-2
J gene: TRBJ2-5
clone size: -
D gene: -
CDR3 DNA: TGTGCCAGCAGCCAGAGAGAGACCCAGTACTTC
CDR3 protein: CASSQRETQYF

V gene: TRBV25-1
J gene: TRBJ2-1
clone size: -
D gene: -
CDR3 DNA: TGTGCCAGCAGTGCCGGACTTCCTGATGAGCAGTTCTTC
CDR3 protein: CASSAGLPDEQFF

V gene: TRBV19
J gene: TRBJ1-2
clone size: -
D gene: TRBD1
CDR3 DNA: TGTGCCACGGCAGGGGGGCCTAACTATGGCTACACCTTC
CDR3 protein: CATAGGPNYGYTF

V gene: TRBV30
J gene: TRBJ1-1
clone size: -
D gene: -
CDR3 DNA: TGTGCCTGGAACAGAGAGTACATGAACACTGAAGCTTTCTTT
CDR3 protein: CAWNREYMNTEAFF

V gene: TRBV29-1
J gene: TRBJ2-5
clone size: -
D gene: TRBD2
CDR3 DNA: TGCAGCGTTGACGACTCGGGCGGGAGAGAGACCCAGTACTTC
CDR3 protein: CSVDDSGGRETQYF

V gene: TRBV10-3
J gene: TRBJ2-7
clone size: -
D gene: -
CDR3 DNA: TGTGCCATCAGTGCATCTAGCCGGTACGAGCAGTACTTC
CDR3 protein: CAISASSRYEQYF